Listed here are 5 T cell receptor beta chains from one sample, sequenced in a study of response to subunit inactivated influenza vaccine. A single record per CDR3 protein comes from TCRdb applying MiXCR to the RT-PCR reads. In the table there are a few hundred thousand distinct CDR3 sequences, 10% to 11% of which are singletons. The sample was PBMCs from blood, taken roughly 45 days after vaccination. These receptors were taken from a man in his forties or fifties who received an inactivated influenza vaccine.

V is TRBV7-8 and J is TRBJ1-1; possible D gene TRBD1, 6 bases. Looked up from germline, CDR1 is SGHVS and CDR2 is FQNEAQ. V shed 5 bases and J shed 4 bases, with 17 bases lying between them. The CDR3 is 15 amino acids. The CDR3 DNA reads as TGTGCCAGCAGCCTGCGGTTGACAGGCATCACTGAAGCTTTCTTT. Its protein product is CASSLRLTGITEAFF.

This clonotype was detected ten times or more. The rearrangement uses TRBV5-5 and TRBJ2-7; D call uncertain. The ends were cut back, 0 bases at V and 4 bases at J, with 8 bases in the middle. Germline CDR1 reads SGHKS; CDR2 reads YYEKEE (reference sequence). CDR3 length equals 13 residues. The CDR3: CASSLATSYEQYF. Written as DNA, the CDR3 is TGTGCCAGCAGCTTGGCCACTTCGTACGAGCAGTACTTC.

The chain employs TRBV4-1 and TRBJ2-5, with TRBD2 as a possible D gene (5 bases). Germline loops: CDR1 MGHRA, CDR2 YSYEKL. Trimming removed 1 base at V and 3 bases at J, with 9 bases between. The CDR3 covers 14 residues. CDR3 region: CASSQGGGEETQYF. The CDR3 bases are TGCGCCAGCAGCCAAGGAGGAGGAGAAGAGACCCAGTACTTC.

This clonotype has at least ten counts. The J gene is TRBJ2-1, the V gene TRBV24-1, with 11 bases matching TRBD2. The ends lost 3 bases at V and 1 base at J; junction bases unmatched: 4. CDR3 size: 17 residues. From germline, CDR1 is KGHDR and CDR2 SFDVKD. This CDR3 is CATSDLRTSGSYNEQFF. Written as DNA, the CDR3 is TGTGCCACCAGTGATCTTAGGACTAGCGGGTCCTACAATGAGCAGTTCTTC.

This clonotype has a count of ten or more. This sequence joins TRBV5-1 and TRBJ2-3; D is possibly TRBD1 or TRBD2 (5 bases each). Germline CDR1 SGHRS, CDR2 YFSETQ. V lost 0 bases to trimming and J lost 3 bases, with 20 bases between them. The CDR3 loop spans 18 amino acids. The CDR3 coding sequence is TGCGCCAGCAGCTTGGGGTTCGGGACCCAAGGAGGAACAGATACGCAGTATTTT. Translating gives CASSLGFGTQGGTDTQYF.